This TCR beta chain was captured by sequencing in a study of CD8+ T cells in alopecia areata (dated by TCRdb to between 2018 and 2020). General notes on the study: Treated patients were enrolled in an open-label pilot trial of oral tofacitinib at 5 to 10 mg twice daily for moderate-to-severe alopecia areata. In both human patients and the C3H/HeJ mouse model, the study applied high-throughput TCRbeta sequencing to look at T cell clonal expansion in alopecia areata. Patients received tofacitinib for 6 to 18 months and were then followed off drug for 6 months to check for delayed response and recurrence. RNA was obtained with the PAXgene miRNA kit for fixed scalp, the miRNeasy kit for PBMCs, and the RNeasy kit for mouse skin. Clonality in the scalp was compared among normal scalp (n=4), patchy alopecia areata scalp (n=8), and alopecia totalis/universalis scalp (n=8). Human TCRbeta sequencing covered scalp tissue and sorted CD4+ and CD8+ peripheral blood T cells from patchy and totalis/universalis alopecia areata patients and healthy controls. TCRbeta CDR3 regions were amplified by immunoSEQ multiplex PCR with 35 Vbeta forward and 13 Jbeta reverse primers. Biopsies were taken from tofacitinib-treated patients at baseline and again at 4 and 24 weeks into treatment, and several of those patients also had a later scalp biopsy.

What the work shows at the level of the full study, not this receptor alone: Scalp TCR repertoire analysis is complicated because resident alphabeta T cells in normal human skin are also sequenced, whereas mouse skin is dominated by gammadelta T cells. Shared TCR sequences between patients were less evident than in mice, which may be partly attributable to HLA diversity in the patient population. Higher clonality and more expanded CD8+ clones were observed in lesional scalp than in normal scalp, particularly in alopecia totalis/universalis, a finding suggestive of antigenic drive.

The sample's time point label, in plain terms: baseline before oral tofacitinib. Lesional scalp punch biopsies and peripheral blood were obtained from alopecia areata patients. PBMCs were separated by density centrifugation and stained for CD3, CD4 and CD8, after which CD4+ and CD8+ T cells were sorted on a FACSAria. Note on this clone: Its antigen remains undetermined. No base-level quality is on record; no much larger clone is a single base apart.

Looking up the germline V gene yields CDR1 MGHRA and CDR2 YSYEKL. V drops 1 base and J drops 0 bases, leaving 10 bases in between. The CDR3 starts with the cysteine, ends with the phenylalanine, and has 15 residues. Of the read, only the CDR3 DNA is kept; its 45 bases are in frame from base 1. The receptor library was made with the immunoSEQ multiplex PCR assay. RNA was extracted from all samples and reverse transcribed into cDNA, which served as template for TCR sequencing. First-strand cDNA was synthesized with SuperScript III using a 2:1 mix of oligo-dT and random hexamers. Amplification bias was assessed with a synthetic immune receptor repertoire, and residual bias was removed computationally. The paper's data handling went like this. After raw reads were preprocessed to remove errors, the CDR3 was defined following IMGT conventions as running from the conserved cysteine to phenylalanine. Clonality was computed as 1 minus the Shannon entropy, with the entropy normalized by log2 of the number of productive unique TCRs. Whether each scalp clone was CD4 or CD8 was inferred by checking scalp TCRbeta sequences against the CD4 and CD8 repertoires from sorted blood. Here the immuneACCESS table is served through TCRdb, limited to in-frame sequences with V and J called. Missing clones are a known gap in these copies; in checked studies unresolved V genes cover under half, and the rest lacks a known reason. Clone size and V and J calls were adopted from that table, with D and trimming inferred from the DNA. This sample holds a few hundred thousand clones; 67% were observed only once. Approximately 1.2% of the sample goes to the ten largest clones.

The specimen comprised CD4+ T cells sorted from blood, sampled at week 0. This receptor was identified in a human donor with alopecia areata. This chain joins TRBV4-1 to TRBJ2-7; TRBD2 could be the D gene, as 5 bases match. The CDR3 amino acid sequence is: CASSQGVLASYEQYF. The DNA reads as follows: TGCGCCAGCAGCCAAGGGGTGCTAGCCTCCTACGAGCAGTACTTC.